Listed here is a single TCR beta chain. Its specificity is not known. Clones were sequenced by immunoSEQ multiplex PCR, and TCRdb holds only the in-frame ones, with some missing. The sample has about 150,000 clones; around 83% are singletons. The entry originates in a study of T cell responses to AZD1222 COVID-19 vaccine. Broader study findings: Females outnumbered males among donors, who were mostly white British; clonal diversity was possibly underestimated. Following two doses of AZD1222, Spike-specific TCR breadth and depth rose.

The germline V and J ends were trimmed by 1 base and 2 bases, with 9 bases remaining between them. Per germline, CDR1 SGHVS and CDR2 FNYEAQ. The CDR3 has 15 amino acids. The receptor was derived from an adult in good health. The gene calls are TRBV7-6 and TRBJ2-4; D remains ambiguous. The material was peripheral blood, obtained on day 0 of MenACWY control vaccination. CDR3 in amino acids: CASSLDASSKNIQYF. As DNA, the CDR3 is TGTGCCAGCAGCTTAGATGCCAGTTCCAAAAACATTCAGTACTTC.